This T cell receptor (beta chain) is from a study of identical twins. This clonotype was counted only a few times. Its cognate antigen is unknown. cDNA carried unique molecular identifiers, and a universal primer site was added by template switching. TCRdb re-called the 5' RACE reads through MiXCR, storing one row per CDR3 protein. The table records 1.5 million to 2 million distinct CDR3 sequences, roughly 35% of them present only once. Healthy Caucasians supplied all donations. General study points: Models, which agreed with sharing between unrelated individuals, nonetheless underestimated the out-of-frame TCR alpha sharing seen in monozygotic twins. Twin pairs had excess sharing that was weaker in beta out-of-frame sequences.

Per the germline V gene, CDR1 is ENHRY and CDR2 is SYGVKD. Trimming took 2 bases from V and 4 from J, leaving 12 bases between them. The CDR3 loop spans 16 amino acids. The sequencing sample was made of cord blood. The rearrangement joins TRBV10-3 to TRBJ1-6; D is perhaps TRBD1 (6 bases). The receptor comes from a newborn girl in good health. The chain's CDR3 is CAISERAGAYNSPLHF. CDR3 DNA: TGTGCCATCAGTGAGCGGGCAGGGGCTTATAATTCACCCCTCCACTTT.